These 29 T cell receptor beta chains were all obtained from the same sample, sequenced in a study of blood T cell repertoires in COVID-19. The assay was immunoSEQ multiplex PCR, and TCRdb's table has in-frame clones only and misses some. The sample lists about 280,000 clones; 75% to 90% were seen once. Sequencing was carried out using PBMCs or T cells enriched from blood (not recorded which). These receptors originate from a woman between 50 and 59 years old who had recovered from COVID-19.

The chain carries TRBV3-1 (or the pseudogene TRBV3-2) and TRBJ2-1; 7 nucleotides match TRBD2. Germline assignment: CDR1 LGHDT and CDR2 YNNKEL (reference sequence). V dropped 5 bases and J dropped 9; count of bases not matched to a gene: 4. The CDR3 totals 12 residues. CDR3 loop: CASSKGTTEQFF. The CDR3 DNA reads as TGTGCCAGCAGCAAAGGGACTACTGAGCAGTTCTTC.

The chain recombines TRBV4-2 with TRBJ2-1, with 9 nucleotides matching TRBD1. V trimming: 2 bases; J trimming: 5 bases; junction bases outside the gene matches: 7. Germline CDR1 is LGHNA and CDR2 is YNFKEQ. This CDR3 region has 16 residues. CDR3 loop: CASSQKRTGEHNEQFF. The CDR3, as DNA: TGTGCCAGCAGCCAAAAACGGACAGGGGAACACAATGAGCAGTTCTTC.

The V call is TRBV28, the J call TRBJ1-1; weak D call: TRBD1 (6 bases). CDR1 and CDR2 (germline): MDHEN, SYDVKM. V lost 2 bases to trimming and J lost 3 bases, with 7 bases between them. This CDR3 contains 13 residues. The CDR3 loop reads CASSLQGYTEAFF. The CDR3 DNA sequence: TGTGCCAGCAGTTTACAGGGGTACACTGAAGCTTTCTTT.

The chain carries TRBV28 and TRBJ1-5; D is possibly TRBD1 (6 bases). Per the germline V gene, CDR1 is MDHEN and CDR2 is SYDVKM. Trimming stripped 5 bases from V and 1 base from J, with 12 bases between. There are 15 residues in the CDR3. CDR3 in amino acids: CASSPADSSNQPQHF. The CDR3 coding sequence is TGTGCCAGCAGTCCCGCGGACAGCAGCAATCAGCCCCAGCATTTT.

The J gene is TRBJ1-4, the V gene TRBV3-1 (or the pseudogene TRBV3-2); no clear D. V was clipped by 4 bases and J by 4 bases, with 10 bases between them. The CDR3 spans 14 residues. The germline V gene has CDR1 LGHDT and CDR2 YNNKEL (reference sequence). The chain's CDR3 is CASSPGFGNEKLFF. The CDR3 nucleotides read TGTGCCAGCAGCCCCGGGTTTGGTAATGAAAAACTGTTTTTT.

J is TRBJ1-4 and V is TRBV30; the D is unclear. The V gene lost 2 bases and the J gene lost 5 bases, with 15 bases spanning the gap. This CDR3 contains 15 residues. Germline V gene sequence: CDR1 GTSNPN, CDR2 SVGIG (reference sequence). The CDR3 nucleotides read TGTGCCTGGAGTCATCAGGCTTATACAAATGAAAAACTGTTTTTT. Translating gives CAWSHQAYTNEKLFF. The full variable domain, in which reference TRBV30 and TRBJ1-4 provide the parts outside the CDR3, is SQTIHQWPATLVQPVGSPLSLECTVEGTSNPNLYWYRQAAGRGLQLLFYSVGIGQISSEVPQNLSASRPQDRQFILSSKKLLLSDSGFYLCAWSHQAYTNEKLFFGSGTQLSVL.

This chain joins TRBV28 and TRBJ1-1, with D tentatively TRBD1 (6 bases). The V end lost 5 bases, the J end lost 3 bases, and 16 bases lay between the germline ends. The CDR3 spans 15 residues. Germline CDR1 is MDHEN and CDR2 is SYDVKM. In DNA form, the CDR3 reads TGTGCCAGCAGTCAACCGCAGGGGCTGTACACTGAAGCTTTCTTT. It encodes CASSQPQGLYTEAFF.

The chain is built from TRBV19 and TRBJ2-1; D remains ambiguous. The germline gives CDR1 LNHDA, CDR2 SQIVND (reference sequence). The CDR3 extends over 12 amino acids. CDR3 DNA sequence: TGTGCTTCAAATGATAGATTCAATGAGCAGTTCTTC. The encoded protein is CASNDRFNEQFF.

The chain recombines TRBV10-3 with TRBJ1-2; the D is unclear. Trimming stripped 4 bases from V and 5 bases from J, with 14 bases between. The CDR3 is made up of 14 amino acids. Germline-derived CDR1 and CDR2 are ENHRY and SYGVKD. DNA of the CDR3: TGTGCCATCAGTGCGGAGGGCCGGTGGTATGGCTACACCTTC. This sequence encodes CAISAEGRWYGYTF.

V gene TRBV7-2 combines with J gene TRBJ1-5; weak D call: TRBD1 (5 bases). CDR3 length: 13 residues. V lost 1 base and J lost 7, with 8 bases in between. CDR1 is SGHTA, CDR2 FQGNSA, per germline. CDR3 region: CASSLEGPQPQHF. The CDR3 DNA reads TGTGCCAGCAGCTTAGAGGGGCCCCAGCCCCAGCATTTT.

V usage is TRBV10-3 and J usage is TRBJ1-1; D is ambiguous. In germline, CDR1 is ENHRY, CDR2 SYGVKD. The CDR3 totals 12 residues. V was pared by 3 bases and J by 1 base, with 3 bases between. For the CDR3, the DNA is TGTGCCATCAGTGACAAGAACACTGAAGCTTTCTTT. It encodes CAISDKNTEAFF.

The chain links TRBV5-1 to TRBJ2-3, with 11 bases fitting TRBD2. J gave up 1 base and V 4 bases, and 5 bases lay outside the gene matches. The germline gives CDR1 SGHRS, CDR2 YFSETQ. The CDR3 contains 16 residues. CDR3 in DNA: TGCGCCAGCAGCCAGGGACTAGCGGCTCGCACAGATACGCAGTATTTT. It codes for CASSQGLAARTDTQYF.

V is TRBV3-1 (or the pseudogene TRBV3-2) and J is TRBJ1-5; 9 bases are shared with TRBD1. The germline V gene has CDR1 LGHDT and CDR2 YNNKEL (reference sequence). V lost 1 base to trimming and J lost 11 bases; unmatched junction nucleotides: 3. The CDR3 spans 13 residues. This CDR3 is CASSQAWDRAQHF. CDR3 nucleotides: TGTGCCAGCAGCCAAGCTTGGGACAGGGCCCAGCATTTT.

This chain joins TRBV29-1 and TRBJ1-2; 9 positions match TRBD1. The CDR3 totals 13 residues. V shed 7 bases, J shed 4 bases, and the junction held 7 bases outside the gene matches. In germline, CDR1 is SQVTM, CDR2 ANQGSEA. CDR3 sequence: CSAPGQGLYGYTF. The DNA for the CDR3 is TGCAGCGCACCGGGACAGGGCCTCTATGGCTACACCTTC.

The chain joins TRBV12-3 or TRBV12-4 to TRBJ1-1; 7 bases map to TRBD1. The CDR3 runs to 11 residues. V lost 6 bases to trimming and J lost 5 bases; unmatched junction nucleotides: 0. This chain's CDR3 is CASRDRTEAFF. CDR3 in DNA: TGTGCCAGCAGGGACAGGACTGAAGCTTTCTTT.

The CDR3 reads CASSQDPPHRGNTEAFF. CDR3 DNA: TGCGCCAGCAGCCAGGACCCTCCACACAGGGGGAACACTGAAGCTTTCTTT. The rearrangement uses TRBV4-3 and TRBJ1-1; 7 bases are shared with TRBD1. Germline CDR1 LGHNA, CDR2 YSLEER. CDR3 length: 17 amino acids. Trimming cost V 3 bases and J 1 base; bases outside gene matches: 11.

Here the CDR3 reads CASSRTDLTGELFF. CDR3 sequence (DNA): TGCGCCAGCAGCCGGACAGATCTCACCGGGGAGCTGTTTTTT. V gene TRBV10-1 combines with J gene TRBJ2-2; a possible D gene is TRBD1 (6 bases). The CDR3 contains 14 residues. Germline-derived CDR1 and CDR2 are WNHNN and SYGVQD (reference sequence). V gave up 6 bases and J gave up 4 bases, with 12 bases separating them.

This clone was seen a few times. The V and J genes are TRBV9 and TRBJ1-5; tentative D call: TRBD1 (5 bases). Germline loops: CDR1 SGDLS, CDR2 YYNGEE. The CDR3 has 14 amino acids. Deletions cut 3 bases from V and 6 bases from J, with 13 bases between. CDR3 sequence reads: CASSGSGYGQPQHF. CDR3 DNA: TGTGCCAGCAGCGGATCAGGGTATGGTCAGCCCCAGCATTTT.

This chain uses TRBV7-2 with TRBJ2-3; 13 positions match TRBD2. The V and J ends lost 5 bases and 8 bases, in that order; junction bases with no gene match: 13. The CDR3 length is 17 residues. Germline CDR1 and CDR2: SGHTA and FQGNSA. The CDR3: CASSPTGTSGTRGTQYF. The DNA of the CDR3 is TGTGCCAGCAGCCCCACCGGGACTAGCGGGACCCGCGGTACGCAGTATTTT.

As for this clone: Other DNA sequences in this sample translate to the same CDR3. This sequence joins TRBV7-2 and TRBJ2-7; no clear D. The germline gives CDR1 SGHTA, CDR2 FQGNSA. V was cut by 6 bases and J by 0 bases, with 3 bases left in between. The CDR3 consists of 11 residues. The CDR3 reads CASRSSYEQYF. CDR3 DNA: TGTGCCAGCAGGAGCTCCTACGAGCAGTACTTC. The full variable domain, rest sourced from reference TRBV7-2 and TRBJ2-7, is GAGVSQSPSNKVTEKGKDVELRCDPISGHTALYWYRQSLGQGLEFLIYFQGNSAPDKSGLPSDRFSAERTGGSVSTLTIQRTQQEDSAVYLCASRSSYEQYFGPGTRLTVT.

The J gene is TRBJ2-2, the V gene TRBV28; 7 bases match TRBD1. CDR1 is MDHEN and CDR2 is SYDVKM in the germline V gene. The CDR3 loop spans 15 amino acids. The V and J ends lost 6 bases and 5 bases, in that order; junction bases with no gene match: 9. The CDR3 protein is CASRHRGLKTGELFF. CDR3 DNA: TGTGCCAGCAGACACAGGGGTTTGAAAACCGGGGAGCTGTTTTTT.

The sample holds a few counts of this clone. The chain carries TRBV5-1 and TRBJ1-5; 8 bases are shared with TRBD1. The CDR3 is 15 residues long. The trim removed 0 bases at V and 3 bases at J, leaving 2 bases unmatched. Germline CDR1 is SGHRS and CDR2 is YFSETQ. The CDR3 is CASSLAGGHNQPQHF. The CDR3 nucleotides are TGCGCCAGCAGCTTGGCAGGGGGCCACAATCAGCCCCAGCATTTT.

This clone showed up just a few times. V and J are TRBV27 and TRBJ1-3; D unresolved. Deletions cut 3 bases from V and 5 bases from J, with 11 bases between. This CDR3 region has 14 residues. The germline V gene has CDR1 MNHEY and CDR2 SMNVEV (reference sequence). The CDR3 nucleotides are TGTGCCAGCAGTTTCAGTTGGTCCAGAAACACCATATATTTT. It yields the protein CASSFSWSRNTIYF.

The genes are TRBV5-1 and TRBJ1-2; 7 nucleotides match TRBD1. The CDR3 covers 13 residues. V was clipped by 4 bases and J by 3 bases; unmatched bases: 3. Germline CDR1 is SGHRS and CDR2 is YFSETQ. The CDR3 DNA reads TGCGCCAGCAGCGCAGACAGGGACTATGGCTACACCTTC. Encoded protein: CASSADRDYGYTF.

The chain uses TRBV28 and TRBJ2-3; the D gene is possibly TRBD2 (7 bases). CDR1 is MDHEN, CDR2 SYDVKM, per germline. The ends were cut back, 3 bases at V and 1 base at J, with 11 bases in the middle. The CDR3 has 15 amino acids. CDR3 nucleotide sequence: TGTGCCAGCAGTTTGCCGCGGGGGCGCACAGATACGCAGTATTTT. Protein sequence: CASSLPRGRTDTQYF.

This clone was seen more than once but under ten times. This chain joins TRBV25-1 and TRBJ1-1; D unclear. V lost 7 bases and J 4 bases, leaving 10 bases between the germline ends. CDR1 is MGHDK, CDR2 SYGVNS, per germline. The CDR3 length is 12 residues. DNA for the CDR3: TGTGCCAGCACCTACCTTGGCACTGAAGCTTTCTTT. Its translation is CASTYLGTEAFF.

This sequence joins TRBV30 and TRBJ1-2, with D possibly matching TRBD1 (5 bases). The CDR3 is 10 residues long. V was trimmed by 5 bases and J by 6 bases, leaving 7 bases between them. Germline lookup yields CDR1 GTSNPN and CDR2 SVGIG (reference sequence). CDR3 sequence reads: CAWLGHGYTF. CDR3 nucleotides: TGTGCCTGGCTGGGGCATGGCTACACCTTC.

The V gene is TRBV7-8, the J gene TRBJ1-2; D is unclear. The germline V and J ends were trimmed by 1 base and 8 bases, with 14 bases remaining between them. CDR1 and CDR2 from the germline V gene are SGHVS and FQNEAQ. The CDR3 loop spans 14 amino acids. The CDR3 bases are TGTGCCAGCAGCTTAGAGGTAGAGGGTGAAGGCTACACCTTC. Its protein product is CASSLEVEGEGYTF.

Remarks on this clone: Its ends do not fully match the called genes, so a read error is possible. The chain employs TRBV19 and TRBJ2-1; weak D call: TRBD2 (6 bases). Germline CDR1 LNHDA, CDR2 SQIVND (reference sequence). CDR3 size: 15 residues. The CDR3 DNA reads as TGTGCCAGCAGTATCACCGGGAGCTCCTACAATGAGCAGTTCTTC. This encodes CASSITGSSYNEQFF.